Listed here is a single TCR beta chain. Its antigen is as yet unknown. The data were taken from a study of cytomegalovirus exposure and HLA in healthy donors. Study observations and caveats: Some public TCRs appeared in many individuals, while most sequences were rare.

TCRdb's copy holds only in-frame clones and misses some; the assay was immunoSEQ multiplex PCR. The sample lists approximately 280,000 clones, 65% to 90% occurring once. Sequenced input: PBMCs. This TCR was sampled from a woman aged 18-29 years in good health and CMV-seronegative.

CDR3 DNA sequence: TGTGCCAGCAGTAAAACCGGAACAGGGGTTCAGCCCCAGCATTTT. Translated, it gives CASSKTGTGVQPQHF. V gene TRBV28 combines with J gene TRBJ1-5, with 7 nucleotides matching TRBD1. Trimming cost V 5 bases and J 6 bases; bases outside gene matches: 10. The germline gives CDR1 MDHEN, CDR2 SYDVKM. The CDR3 contains 15 residues.